The present entry profiles one T cell receptor beta chain with its context. Assay: immunoSEQ multiplex PCR; the TCRdb copy retains only in-frame clones and omits some. Among more than 45,000 clones listed, 90% were seen once. Germline CDR1 SGDLS, CDR2 YYNGEE. With V trimmed by 4 bases and J by 7 bases, 12 bases remained unmatched. There are 15 residues in the CDR3. This entry comes from a study of blood T cell repertoires in COVID-19. Background on the study: COVID-19 samples from acute and convalescent phases originated in the United States, Italy and Spain.

This chain uses TRBV9 with TRBJ1-2; the match to TRBD1 covers 8 bases. This clonotype originated in a man between 65 and 85 years old with acute or convalescent COVID-19. Sequenced: peripheral blood. The CDR3 DNA reads as TGTGCCAGCAGCCCAAGCTGGACAGGGAACCTTGGCTACACCTTC. It codes for CASSPSWTGNLGYTF.